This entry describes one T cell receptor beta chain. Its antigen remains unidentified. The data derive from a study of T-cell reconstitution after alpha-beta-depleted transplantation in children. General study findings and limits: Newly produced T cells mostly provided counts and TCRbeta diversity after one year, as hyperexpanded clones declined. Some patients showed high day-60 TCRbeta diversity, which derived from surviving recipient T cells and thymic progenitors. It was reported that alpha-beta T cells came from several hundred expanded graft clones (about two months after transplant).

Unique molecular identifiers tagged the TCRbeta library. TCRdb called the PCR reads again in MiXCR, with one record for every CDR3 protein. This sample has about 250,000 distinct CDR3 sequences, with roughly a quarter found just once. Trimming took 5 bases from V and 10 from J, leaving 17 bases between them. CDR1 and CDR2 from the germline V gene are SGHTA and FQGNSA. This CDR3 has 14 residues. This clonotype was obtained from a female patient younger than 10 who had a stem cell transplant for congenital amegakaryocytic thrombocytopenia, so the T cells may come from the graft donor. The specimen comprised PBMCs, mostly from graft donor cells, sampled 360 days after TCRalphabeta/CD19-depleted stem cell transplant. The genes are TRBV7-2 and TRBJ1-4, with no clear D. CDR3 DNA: TGTGCCAGCAGCCTGGGAGGGAATCCTGGAAAACTGTTTTTT. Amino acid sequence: CASSLGGNPGKLFF.